This TCR beta chain was sequenced for a study of shared clonotypes between healthy human individuals. Profiled with immunoSEQ multiplex PCR; TCRdb holds only in-frame clones, not every one. The table records about 680,000 clones, about three quarters of them present only once. Germline CDR1 is SGHAT and CDR2 is FQNNGV. V was trimmed by 3 bases and J by 5 bases, leaving 8 bases between them. This CDR3 contains 13 residues. The clonotype was recovered from a woman aged 25 to 45 in good health. The genes are TRBV11-2 and TRBJ1-5, with no clear D. The sample taken for sequencing was memory CD4+ T cells sorted from blood. Subset given: CD45RA-negative fraction. CDR3 sequence (DNA): TGTGCCAGCAGCTTGGAAGTTTATCAGCCCCAGCATTTT. Translated: CASSLEVYQPQHF. The full variable domain, in which reference TRBV11-2 and TRBJ1-5 provide the parts outside the CDR3, is EAGVAQSPRYKIIEKRQSVAFWCNPISGHATLYWYQQILGQGPKLLIQFQNNGVVDDSQLPKDRFSAERLKGVDSTLKIQPAKLEDSAVYLCASSLEVYQPQHFGDGTRLSIL.